These T cell receptor beta chains were read from a single sample in a study of blood T cell repertoires in COVID-19. Sequenced by immunoSEQ multiplex PCR; TCRdb stores in-frame clones only, minus some. The sample has about 440,000 clones, roughly 90% seen once; the top ten hold approximately 4.3%. Sequenced material: peripheral blood. These receptors originate from a woman under 40 with acute or convalescent COVID-19. CDR3s include the opening cysteine and the closing phenylalanine or tryptophan. The order of the fields is D gene, V gene, clone size, J gene, CDR3 protein, CDR3 DNA. D genes are given only for firm matches. Rows may omit the clone size; those that give it use once, few, many or a size class.

d_call: -
v_call: TRBV10-3
clone_size: -
j_call: TRBJ1-5
cdr3_aa: CAISESWGREQPQHF
cdr3_nt: TGTGCCATCAGTGAGTCTTGGGGTAGGGAGCAGCCCCAGCATTTT

d_call: -
v_call: TRBV6-1
clone_size: -
j_call: TRBJ1-2
cdr3_aa: CASSEWAGNYGYTF
cdr3_nt: TGTGCCAGCAGTGAATGGGCAGGGAACTATGGCTACACCTTC

d_call: TRBD1
v_call: TRBV10-3
clone_size: few
j_call: TRBJ1-5
cdr3_aa: CAISGTGGMGNQPQHF
cdr3_nt: TGTGCCATCAGTGGGACAGGGGGAATGGGCAATCAGCCCCAGCATTTT

d_call: TRBD1
v_call: TRBV3-1/TRBV3-2
clone_size: -
j_call: TRBJ1-5
cdr3_aa: CASSQDRDQPQHF
cdr3_nt: TGTGCCAGCAGCCAGGACAGGGATCAGCCCCAGCATTTT

d_call: -
v_call: TRBV28
clone_size: -
j_call: TRBJ1-5
cdr3_aa: CASSLRETHHF
cdr3_nt: TGTGCCAGCAGTTTAAGGGAGACCCACCATTTT

d_call: TRBD1
v_call: TRBV7-2
clone_size: -
j_call: TRBJ2-1
cdr3_aa: CASSLVLPGGLDDNEQFF
cdr3_nt: TGTGCCAGCAGCTTAGTCTTACCAGGGGGCCTGGATGACAATGAGCAGTTCTTC

d_call: TRBD1
v_call: TRBV11-2
clone_size: -
j_call: TRBJ2-7
cdr3_aa: CASSLPSVGTGVYEQYF
cdr3_nt: TGTGCCAGCAGCTTACCCAGCGTCGGGACAGGGGTCTACGAGCAGTACTTC

d_call: -
v_call: TRBV3-1/TRBV3-2
clone_size: -
j_call: TRBJ1-3
cdr3_aa: CASSQTSGNTIYF
cdr3_nt: TGTGCCAGCAGCCAAACATCAGGAAACACCATATATTTT

d_call: -
v_call: TRBV2
clone_size: -
j_call: TRBJ1-2
cdr3_aa: CASTTANYGYTF
cdr3_nt: TGTGCCAGCACGACAGCGAACTATGGCTACACCTTC

d_call: TRBD1
v_call: TRBV7-9
clone_size: -
j_call: TRBJ2-1
cdr3_aa: CASSLPGQGASGEQFF
cdr3_nt: TGTGCCAGCAGCTTACCCGGACAGGGGGCAAGCGGTGAGCAGTTCTTC

d_call: -
v_call: TRBV6-5
clone_size: -
j_call: TRBJ1-1
cdr3_aa: CASSSTAEAFF
cdr3_nt: TGTGCCAGCAGCTCGACAGCTGAAGCTTTCTTT

d_call: -
v_call: TRBV27
clone_size: few
j_call: TRBJ1-1
cdr3_aa: CASSLNGENTEAFF
cdr3_nt: TGTGCCAGCAGTCTTAACGGAGAGAACACTGAAGCTTTCTTT

d_call: TRBD1
v_call: TRBV3-1/TRBV3-2
clone_size: -
j_call: TRBJ1-1
cdr3_aa: CASSPPGTGNTEAFF
cdr3_nt: TGTGCCAGCAGCCCTCCCGGGACAGGGAACACTGAAGCTTTCTTT

d_call: TRBD1
v_call: TRBV2
clone_size: -
j_call: TRBJ2-7
cdr3_aa: CASISWDRGYEQYF
cdr3_nt: TGTGCCAGCATTAGTTGGGACAGGGGCTACGAGCAGTACTTC

d_call: -
v_call: TRBV9
clone_size: -
j_call: TRBJ1-6
cdr3_aa: CASSVGPDNSPLHF
cdr3_nt: TGTGCCAGCAGCGTAGGGCCCGATAATTCACCCCTCCACTTT

d_call: -
v_call: TRBV7-9
clone_size: few
j_call: TRBJ2-2
cdr3_aa: CASSPVWGEAAGELFF
cdr3_nt: TGTGCCAGCAGCCCCGTATGGGGAGAGGCGGCCGGGGAGCTGTTTTTT

d_call: -
v_call: TRBV12-3/TRBV12-4
clone_size: -
j_call: TRBJ1-1
cdr3_aa: CASGPHEAFF
cdr3_nt: TGTGCCAGCGGCCCTCATGAAGCTTTCTTT

d_call: -
v_call: TRBV2
clone_size: -
j_call: TRBJ1-4
cdr3_aa: CASSGDTPNEKLFF
cdr3_nt: TGTGCCAGCAGCGGGGACACTCCCAATGAAAAACTGTTTTTT

d_call: TRBD1
v_call: TRBV27
clone_size: few
j_call: TRBJ1-2
cdr3_aa: CASSLTGGAYGYTF
cdr3_nt: TGTGCCAGCAGTTTGACAGGGGGCGCTTATGGCTACACCTTC

d_call: TRBD2
v_call: TRBV7-7
clone_size: few
j_call: TRBJ2-2
cdr3_aa: CASTLLAGEGTGELFF
cdr3_nt: TGTGCCAGCACCCTATTGGCCGGGGAGGGCACCGGGGAGCTGTTTTTT

d_call: -
v_call: TRBV6-1
clone_size: -
j_call: TRBJ2-7
cdr3_aa: CASSERRVSEQYF
cdr3_nt: TGTGCCAGCAGTGAAAGGAGGGTATCCGAGCAGTACTTC

d_call: TRBD2
v_call: TRBV6-6
clone_size: -
j_call: TRBJ2-5
cdr3_aa: CASSPPEGGKYQETQYF
cdr3_nt: TGTGCCAGCAGTCCTCCGGAGGGAGGGAAATATCAAGAGACCCAGTACTTC

d_call: -
v_call: TRBV2
clone_size: once
j_call: TRBJ1-5
cdr3_aa: CASSVKRTVSNQPQHF
cdr3_nt: TGTGCCAGCAGTGTAAAGCGGACAGTCAGCAATCAGCCCCAGCATTTT

d_call: -
v_call: TRBV6-5
clone_size: -
j_call: TRBJ1-5
cdr3_aa: CASSTGTGQPQHF
cdr3_nt: TGTGCCAGCAGTACAGGGACGGGGCAGCCCCAGCATTTT

d_call: TRBD2
v_call: TRBV10-3
clone_size: once
j_call: TRBJ2-3
cdr3_aa: CAISAPRLAGGSTDTQYF
cdr3_nt: TGTGCCATCAGTGCGCCTAGACTAGCGGGGGGGAGCACAGATACGCAGTATTTT

d_call: -
v_call: TRBV14
clone_size: -
j_call: TRBJ1-2
cdr3_aa: CASSQGPTEYGYTF
cdr3_nt: TGTGCCAGCAGCCAAGGCCCGACAGAGTATGGCTACACCTTC

d_call: -
v_call: TRBV11-3
clone_size: -
j_call: TRBJ2-2
cdr3_aa: CASSLGRSTGELFF
cdr3_nt: TGTGCCAGCAGCTTAGGACGGAGCACCGGGGAGCTGTTTTTT

d_call: -
v_call: TRBV30
clone_size: -
j_call: TRBJ1-1
cdr3_aa: CAWGRAEAFF
cdr3_nt: TGTGCCTGGGGTAGAGCTGAAGCTTTCTTT

d_call: TRBD2
v_call: TRBV28
clone_size: -
j_call: TRBJ2-7
cdr3_aa: CASSSPVGASGGAVEQYF
cdr3_nt: TGTGCCAGCAGTTCCCCGGTGGGGGCTAGCGGGGGGGCAGTCGAGCAGTACTTC

d_call: TRBD1
v_call: TRBV7-3
clone_size: few
j_call: TRBJ2-1
cdr3_aa: CASSWGQGGGNEQFF
cdr3_nt: TGTGCCAGCAGCTGGGGACAGGGGGGAGGCAATGAGCAGTTCTTC

d_call: TRBD2
v_call: TRBV7-8
clone_size: -
j_call: TRBJ2-1
cdr3_aa: CASSLAEGLAGTNNEQFF
cdr3_nt: TGTGCCAGCAGCTTAGCGGAGGGACTAGCGGGGACGAACAATGAGCAGTTCTTC

d_call: TRBD2
v_call: TRBV24-1
clone_size: -
j_call: TRBJ2-3
cdr3_aa: CATSDRGASGGSDTQYF
cdr3_nt: TGTGCCACCAGTGATCGTGGGGCTAGCGGGGGTTCAGATACGCAGTATTTT

d_call: -
v_call: TRBV4-1
clone_size: -
j_call: TRBJ1-5
cdr3_aa: CASSPLGGLSNQPQHF
cdr3_nt: TGCGCCAGCAGCCCTTTGGGAGGATTAAGCAATCAGCCCCAGCATTTT

d_call: -
v_call: TRBV11-3
clone_size: -
j_call: TRBJ2-1
cdr3_aa: CASSLNTYNEQFF
cdr3_nt: TGTGCCAGCAGCTTAAACACCTACAATGAGCAGTTCTTC

d_call: TRBD1
v_call: TRBV5-1
clone_size: -
j_call: TRBJ1-1
cdr3_aa: CASSWGDRENTEAFF
cdr3_nt: TGCGCCAGCAGCTGGGGGGACAGGGAGAACACTGAAGCTTTCTTT

d_call: TRBD2
v_call: TRBV10-3
clone_size: -
j_call: TRBJ2-2
cdr3_aa: CAIRPGLAYTGELFF
cdr3_nt: TGTGCCATCAGGCCGGGACTAGCGTACACCGGGGAGCTGTTTTTT